The 32 T cell receptor beta chains reported below all come from one sample, sequenced in a study of T cells after posttransplantation cyclophosphamide. Repertoires were generated with immunoSEQ multiplex PCR, while TCRdb's copy carries only in-frame clones and drops some. In total the sample includes some 50,000 clones, none of them seen once. Sequencing was carried out using PBMCs. The receptors were sampled from a man in his forties or fifties in good health, CMV-negative, and a related stem cell transplant donor.

This clone was counted at least ten times. The chain uses TRBV6-5 and TRBJ1-4, with D tentatively TRBD1 (6 bases). The ends were cut back, 3 bases at V and 7 bases at J, with 9 bases in the middle. In germline, CDR1 is MNHEY, CDR2 SVGAGI. CDR3 length: 13 amino acids. The CDR3, as DNA: TGTGCCAGCAGTTATGGGACAAGTGAAAAACTGTTTTTT. Protein product: CASSYGTSEKLFF.

This clone occurred many times. The genes are TRBV12-5 and TRBJ2-2; D is perhaps TRBD2 (6 bases). CDR1 is LGHNT, CDR2 FRNRAP, per germline. The V gene lost 1 base and the J gene lost 3 bases, with 12 bases spanning the gap. The CDR3 runs to 16 residues. The CDR3 sequence is CASGLGWEVDTGELFF. CDR3 nucleotides: TGTGCTAGTGGTTTGGGGTGGGAGGTCGACACCGGGGAGCTGTTTTTT.

This clone has more than one count but fewer than ten. The V gene is TRBV23-1, the J gene TRBJ2-1; 8 nucleotides match TRBD2. TRBV23-1 is classed as an ORF, of uncertain function. CDR3 length: 14 residues. V shed 3 bases, J shed 6 bases, and the junction held 4 bases outside the gene matches. The CDR3 DNA follows: TGCGCCAGCAGTCACGCGGGAGGATGCAATGAGCAGTTCTTC. Amino acid sequence: CASSHAGGCNEQFF.

This clone showed up many times. The chain carries TRBV7-2 and TRBJ2-7, with no clear D. The germline gives CDR1 SGHTA, CDR2 FQGNSA. V lost 1 base and J 2 bases, leaving 12 bases between the germline ends. The CDR3 extends over 15 amino acids. This chain's CDR3 is CASSLGARPAYEQYF. CDR3 bases: TGTGCCAGCAGCTTAGGGGCCCGCCCGGCCTACGAGCAGTACTTC. The full variable domain, rest sourced from reference TRBV7-2 and TRBJ2-7, is GAGVSQSPSNKVTEKGKDVELRCDPISGHTALYWYRQSLGQGLEFLIYFQGNSAPDKSGLPSDRFSAERTGGSVSTLTIQRTQQEDSAVYLCASSLGARPAYEQYFGPGTRLTVT.

This clone appeared many times. CDR3 residues: CASSQESTMTNEKLFF. The CDR3 region has the DNA TGCGCCAGCAGCCAAGAATCTACTATGACTAATGAAAAACTGTTTTTT. The chain is built from TRBV4-1 and TRBJ1-4; no firm D call. V lost 0 bases to trimming and J lost 2 bases, with 10 bases between them. CDR1 and CDR2 from the germline V gene are MGHRA and YSYEKL. The CDR3 totals 16 residues.

This clone was counted at least ten times. The rearrangement uses TRBV19 and TRBJ2-7, with 8 bases fitting TRBD2. V lost 5 bases, J lost 2 bases, and 8 bases stayed unmatched. The CDR3 has 15 residues. Germline V gives CDR1 LNHDA, CDR2 SQIVND (reference sequence). As DNA, the CDR3 is TGTGCCAGTAGTCTTCTAGCGGGTATTGCCTACGAGCAGTACTTC. Protein sequence: CASSLLAGIAYEQYF.

In this sample, this clone turned up many times. The chain carries TRBV18 and TRBJ2-7; tentative D call: TRBD1 (6 bases). Per the germline V gene, CDR1 is KGHSH and CDR2 is LQKENI. V lost 0 bases and J 3 bases, leaving 12 bases between the germline ends. This CDR3 has 15 amino acids. CDR3 sequence (DNA): TGTGCCAGCTCACCACCCTCCAGGGGCTTCTACGAGCAGTACTTC. Protein sequence: CASSPPSRGFYEQYF.

This clone was detected many times. The rearrangement uses TRBV10-3 and TRBJ1-4; tentatively, D is TRBD1 (5 bases). The CDR3 is 15 residues long. Trimming took 0 bases from V and 6 from J, leaving 11 bases between them. Per germline, CDR1 ENHRY and CDR2 SYGVKD. The CDR3 loop is CAISESAGLDEKLFF. As DNA, the CDR3 is TGTGCCATCAGTGAGTCGGCAGGGCTGGATGAAAAACTGTTTTTT.

This clone was detected ten times or more. The chain couples TRBV19 to TRBJ2-7; D is unclear. The germline gives CDR1 LNHDA, CDR2 SQIVND (reference sequence). The CDR3 runs to 13 residues. Between the trimmed V and J ends, which lost 1 base and 5 bases, there was a span of 9 bases. CDR3 sequence reads: CASSIAGSDEQYF. CDR3 in DNA: TGTGCCAGTAGTATAGCCGGCAGCGACGAGCAGTACTTC.

This clone was picked up many times. The chain joins TRBV6-5 to TRBJ2-1; 15 nucleotides match TRBD2. Germline-derived CDR1 and CDR2 are MNHEY and SVGAGI. V gave up 7 bases and J gave up 7 bases; unmatched junction bases: 5. CDR3 size: 15 residues. In DNA form, the CDR3 reads TGTGCCAGCAAGGGGACTAGCGGGGGGCGAAATGAGCAGTTCTTC. Its translation is CASKGTSGGRNEQFF.

This clone was recorded at least ten times. This chain connects TRBV19 to TRBJ2-1; D is possibly TRBD2 (6 bases). Germline V gives CDR1 LNHDA, CDR2 SQIVND (reference sequence). This CDR3 is built from 13 residues. Trimming shortened V by 6 bases and J by 5 bases, and 11 bases separated the two germline ends. The CDR3, as DNA: TGTGCCAGTAGACCCTTAGCGGACAATGAGCAGTTCTTC. The encoded protein is CASRPLADNEQFF.

This clone was counted many times. In nucleotides, the CDR3 is TGTGCCAGCAGCTTGGAGCTGGGCAATCAGCCCCAGCATTTT. It is translated as CASSLELGNQPQHF. The J gene is TRBJ1-5, the V gene TRBV5-5; no reliable D call. The germline V and J ends were trimmed by 0 bases and 2 bases, with 6 bases remaining between them. Germline V gives CDR1 SGHKS, CDR2 YYEKEE (reference sequence). CDR3 length: 14 residues.

This clone appeared many times. This sequence joins TRBV19 and TRBJ1-6; a possible D gene is TRBD1 (5 bases). The CDR3 has 18 amino acids. The V end was cut by 5 bases, the J end by 0 bases, with 17 bases between. Germline V gene data show CDR1 as LNHDA and CDR2 as SQIVND (reference sequence). Written as DNA, the CDR3 is TGTGCCAGTAGTTCATCGGACACCACCTACTCCTATAATTCACCCCTCCACTTT. Encoded protein: CASSSSDTTYSYNSPLHF.

In this sample, this clone turned up many times. The chain employs TRBV15 and TRBJ1-1; weak D call: TRBD1 (6 bases). Germline assignment: CDR1 LNHNV and CDR2 YYDKDF (reference sequence). V gave up 0 bases and J gave up 7 bases, with 12 bases separating them. The CDR3 contains 14 residues. The CDR3 protein is CATSRDLLDSEAFF. DNA for the CDR3: TGTGCCACCAGCAGAGACCTGTTGGACAGTGAAGCTTTCTTT.

At least ten counts were recorded for this clone. J is TRBJ2-7 and V is TRBV7-6, with a possible D match to TRBD2 (7 bases). V was trimmed by 0 bases and J by 6 bases, leaving 15 bases between them. The CDR3 is 15 residues long. Germline lookup yields CDR1 SGHVS and CDR2 FNYEAQ. CDR3: CASSLASGGFGEQYF. As DNA, the CDR3 is TGTGCCAGCAGCTTAGCCTCGGGGGGCTTCGGCGAGCAGTACTTC.

Ten or more counts support this clone. This chain connects TRBV30 to TRBJ2-1; perhaps TRBD1 as D (6 bases). The V end lost 0 bases, the J end lost 5 bases, and 8 bases lay between the germline ends. Per germline, CDR1 GTSNPN and CDR2 SVGIG (reference sequence). CDR3 size: 13 residues. This CDR3 is CAWSVNRDNEQFF. The CDR3, as DNA: TGTGCCTGGAGTGTAAACAGGGACAATGAGCAGTTCTTC.

This clone was found many times. The chain has TRBV6-4 and TRBJ2-1; D remains ambiguous. CDR3 length: 13 residues. Per germline, CDR1 MRHNA and CDR2 SNTAGT. Trimming took off 2 bases at V and 2 bases at J, with 4 bases between the two ends. CDR3 in DNA: TGTGCCAGCAGTGACCGTCCCTACAATGAGCAGTTCTTC. Translating it yields CASSDRPYNEQFF.

This clone was seen more than once but under ten times. The rearrangement joins TRBV6-1 to TRBJ2-5; 7 nucleotides match TRBD2. The DNA end is more similar to TRBJ2-7, so the J call may be wrong. Looked up from germline, CDR1 is MNHNS and CDR2 is SASEGT. The CDR3 runs 16 residues. Here the CDR3 DNA reads TGTGCCAGCAGTGAAGCGCTTCTGGGAGCGGGATACGAGCAGTACTTC. The encoded protein is CASSEALLGAGYEQYF.

This clone was picked up many times. The rearrangement links TRBV9 to TRBJ2-2, with D maybe TRBD1 (5 bases). Trimming cost V 0 bases and J 5 bases, with 8 bases left between them. CDR1 is SGDLS and CDR2 is YYNGEE in the germline V gene. CDR3 length: 14 residues. This CDR3 reads CASSVGAGTGELFF. CDR3 in DNA: TGTGCCAGCAGCGTAGGGGCAGGGACCGGGGAGCTGTTTTTT.

This clone was seen more than once but under ten times. J is TRBJ1-3 and V is TRBV9; TRBD1 is a possible D gene (5 bases). CDR1 is SGDLS and CDR2 is YYNGEE in the germline V gene. V was cut by 3 bases and J by 4 bases, with 17 bases left in between. The CDR3 contains 16 residues. CDR3 bases: TGTGCCAGCAGCGACTACAGGTTTTCGGTCGGAAACACCATATATTTT. Amino acids: CASSDYRFSVGNTIYF.

In this sample, this clone turned up many times. The V call is TRBV27, the J call TRBJ2-7; 14 nucleotides match TRBD2. The CDR3 totals 18 residues. CDR1 is MNHEY and CDR2 is SMNVEV in the germline V gene (reference sequence). Losses at the gene ends were 2 bases for V and 4 bases for J; bases not matched to a gene: 10. The CDR3 sequence: CASSLKTSGRGGGYEQYF. CDR3 sequence (DNA): TGTGCCAGCAGTTTAAAGACTAGCGGGAGGGGCGGGGGGTACGAGCAGTACTTC.

The sample holds many counts of this clone. This chain links TRBV4-1 with TRBJ2-1; D call uncertain. Trimming left V 4 bases short and J 0 bases short, with 13 bases between. The CDR3 sequence is 16 residues long. Per germline, CDR1 MGHRA and CDR2 YSYEKL. The CDR3 reads CASSRIDVVSYNEQFF. In DNA form, the CDR3 reads TGCGCCAGCAGCCGCATAGATGTAGTCTCCTACAATGAGCAGTTCTTC.

In this sample, this clone turned up many times. The V gene is TRBV21-1, the J gene TRBJ2-2; the D call of TRBD1 is as the table states it, not checked on the DNA. TRBV21-1 is a pseudogene. This CDR3 contains 16 residues. The CDR3 loop is CASSILTGSSAGELFF. In DNA, the CDR3 is TGTGCCAGCAGCATTTTGACAGGTAGCTCCGCCGGGGAGCTGTTTTTT.

This clone was found many times. The chain joins TRBV27 to TRBJ2-2; D might be TRBD1 (6 bases). The CDR3 has 14 amino acids. Germline V gene data show CDR1 as MNHEY and CDR2 as SMNVEV (reference sequence). V was pared by 7 bases and J by 2 bases, with 11 bases between. CDR3 residues: CASNPGTNTGELFF. Here the CDR3 DNA reads TGTGCCAGCAACCCAGGGACAAACACCGGGGAGCTGTTTTTT.

This clone was counted at least ten times. The J gene is TRBJ2-7, the V gene TRBV21-1; TRBD1 reflects the table's D call only, with no check against the DNA. TRBV21-1 is a pseudogene segment. CDR3 length: 10 amino acids. The CDR3: CVRRDSHLCV. CDR3 nucleotides: TGTGTAAGGCGGGACAGTCATCTTTGCGTC.

This clone was counted at least ten times. CDR3 DNA: TGCGCCAGCAGCTGGCGGGGGCAAGGTGGTCCCGGGGAGCTGTTTTTT. It specifies CASSWRGQGGPGELFF. This chain uses TRBV5-1 with TRBJ2-2; D may be TRBD2 (7 bases). The germline V gene encodes CDR1 SGHRS and CDR2 YFSETQ. The CDR3 contains 16 residues. Trimming removed 3 bases at V and 6 bases at J, with 18 bases between.

This clone was counted ten times or more. J is TRBJ2-3 and V is TRBV7-9; weak D call: TRBD2 (5 bases). Germline CDR1 reads SEHNR; CDR2 reads FQNEAQ (reference sequence). The CDR3 contains 15 residues. Trimming shortened V by 3 bases and J by 4 bases, and 14 bases separated the two germline ends. The CDR3 loop reads CASSFGNSFSDTQYF. The CDR3 bases are TGTGCCAGCAGCTTCGGGAACAGCTTTTCAGATACGCAGTATTTT.

This clone was counted ten times or more. The CDR3 is CSVTGTKPFNTGYNEQFF. The CDR3, as DNA: TGCAGCGTTACCGGGACTAAACCCTTTAATACTGGATACAATGAGCAGTTCTTC. V and J are TRBV29-1 and TRBJ2-1; TRBD2 matches 7 bases. Germline loops: CDR1 SQVTM, CDR2 ANQGSEA. J was trimmed by 4 bases and V by 5 bases; bases with no gene match: 20. This CDR3 region has 18 residues.

This clone was seen many times. In DNA, the CDR3 is TGTGCCAGCAAGCAGCGGGAGGGGAGTGAGCAGTTCTTC. Amino acids: CASKQREGSEQFF. V is TRBV2 and J is TRBJ2-1; 10 nucleotides match TRBD2. This CDR3 has 13 residues. Germline CDR1 SNHLY, CDR2 FYNNEI. V lost 7 bases and J lost 9; bases outside the gene matches: 6.

This clone was detected many times. The chain combines TRBV19 with TRBJ1-4, with D unclear. Per germline, CDR1 LNHDA and CDR2 SQIVND (reference sequence). The CDR3 is 14 residues long. Trimming took off 3 bases at V and 8 bases at J, with 13 bases between the two ends. CDR3 nucleotide sequence: TGTGCCAGTAGTATCGGTACGATACAGGAAAAACTGTTTTTT. It is translated as CASSIGTIQEKLFF.

This clone showed up many times. The chain carries TRBV6-5 and TRBJ1-3; D call uncertain. The CDR3 is made up of 16 amino acids. Trimming shortened V by 0 bases and J by 2 bases, and 11 bases separated the two germline ends. CDR1 MNHEY and CDR2 SVGAGI come from the germline V gene. The CDR3: CASSYSARLAGNTIYF. Written as DNA, the CDR3 is TGTGCCAGCAGTTACTCTGCCCGATTAGCTGGAAACACCATATATTTT.

CDR3 residues: CASSTAPRSSPLHF. CDR3 in DNA: TGTGCCAGCAGCACCGCCCCGCGGAGTTCACCCCTCCACTTT. The V gene is TRBV5-5, the J gene TRBJ1-6, with D unresolved. Germline V gives CDR1 SGHKS, CDR2 YYEKEE (reference sequence). This CDR3 has 14 amino acids. The ends were cut back, 4 bases at V and 9 bases at J, with 14 bases in the middle. The whole variable domain, filled in from reference TRBV5-5 and TRBJ1-6, reads DAGVTQSPTHLIKTRGQQVTLRCSPISGHKSVSWYQQVLGQGPQFIFQYYEKEERGRGNFPDRFSARQFPNYSSELNVNALLLGDSALYLCASSTAPRSSPLHFGNGTRLTVT.